What follows are 21 T cell receptor beta chains derived from one specimen sequenced in a study of blood T cell repertoires in COVID-19. Sequencing was performed with immunoSEQ multiplex PCR; in TCRdb, only in-frame clones are kept and a portion is missing. The sample lists around 300,000 clones; 90% were seen once. The sequenced sample was peripheral blood. The receptors shown here come from a woman between 40 and 50 years old with COVID-19, enrolled during active disease.

V usage is TRBV3-1 (or the pseudogene TRBV3-2) and J usage is TRBJ1-2, with D possibly TRBD1 on 5 matching bases. The germline V gene encodes CDR1 LGHDT and CDR2 YNNKEL (reference sequence). CDR3 length equals 15 residues. With 1 base removed from V and 4 bases from J, the gap between germline ends came to 13 bases. Here the CDR3 DNA reads TGTGCCAGCAGCCAAGTTGGGGCAGTATTCTATGGCTACACCTTC. Its protein product is CASSQVGAVFYGYTF.

J is TRBJ2-7 and V is TRBV10-3; possibly TRBD2 for D (6 bases). The CDR3 has 15 amino acids. Germline CDR1 and CDR2: ENHRY and SYGVKD. Trimming pared 0 bases from V and 3 bases from J, leaving 12 bases between. CDR3 residues: CAISESGGRFYEQYF. The CDR3 coding sequence is TGTGCCATCAGTGAGTCGGGGGGACGGTTCTACGAGCAGTACTTC.

The gene calls are TRBV15 and TRBJ2-1; no firm D call. The CDR3 covers 13 residues. V lost 0 bases and J 7 bases, leaving 7 bases between the germline ends. Germline CDR1 reads LNHNV; CDR2 reads YYDKDF (reference sequence). CDR3 nucleotide sequence: TGTGCCACCAGCAGAGACCGGTTGAATGAGCAGTTCTTC. Amino acid sequence: CATSRDRLNEQFF.

The rearrangement uses TRBV4-3 and TRBJ2-2, with unresolved D. Trimming shortened V by 0 bases and J by 4 bases, and 12 bases separated the two germline ends. CDR1 and CDR2 (germline): LGHNA, YSLEER. The CDR3 totals 16 residues. DNA for the CDR3: TGCGCCAGCAGCCAAGATGCGCTAGTTGCCACCGGGGAGCTGTTTTTT. It codes for CASSQDALVATGELFF.

This clone was counted once. CDR3 amino acids: CASSGQGTGGYTF. The CDR3, as DNA: TGTGCCAGCAGCGGACAGGGAACGGGCGGCTACACCTTC. This chain joins TRBV9 and TRBJ1-2; 7 nucleotides line up with TRBD1. The V gene's germline CDR1 is SGDLS and CDR2 YYNGEE. The J segment lost 8 bases and the V segment lost 3 bases, leaving 7 bases of the junction unmatched. The CDR3 extends over 13 amino acids.

The chain joins TRBV19 to TRBJ1-3, with 7 bases lining up with TRBD1. The CDR3 loop spans 15 amino acids. Germline V gives CDR1 LNHDA, CDR2 SQIVND (reference sequence). V was clipped by 6 bases and J by 2 bases; unmatched bases: 7. For the CDR3, the DNA is TGTGCCAGTAGCCAGGGTACAGGGGCTGGAAACACCATATATTTT. Protein sequence: CASSQGTGAGNTIYF. Using reference TRBV19 and TRBJ1-3 for the parts outside the CDR3, the full variable domain is DGGITQSPKYLFRKEGQNVTLSCEQNLNHDAMYWYRQDPGQGLRLIYYSQIVNDFQKGDIAEGYSVSREKKESFPLTVTSAQKNPTAFYLCASSQGTGAGNTIYFGEGSWLTVV.

The chain carries TRBV7-6 and TRBJ2-3, with a weak D call TRBD2 (5 bases). Germline values: CDR1 SGHVS, CDR2 FNYEAQ. The CDR3 runs 14 residues. V was cut by 0 bases and J by 5 bases, with 9 bases left in between. The CDR3 is CASSLAGAIDTQYF. The CDR3 DNA reads as TGTGCCAGCAGCTTAGCGGGAGCAATAGATACGCAGTATTTT.

The V and J genes are TRBV5-1 and TRBJ2-2; 7 bases line up with TRBD1. The CDR3 sequence is 15 residues long. Germline CDR1 SGHRS, CDR2 YFSETQ. V shed 2 bases, J shed 4 bases, and the junction held 5 bases outside the gene matches. CDR3 DNA: TGCGCCAGCAGCTTATTGACAGGGAGCACCGGGGAGCTGTTTTTT. This codes for CASSLLTGSTGELFF.

The chain uses TRBV28 and TRBJ2-3, with TRBD1 identical over 8 bases. The CDR3 has 17 amino acids. CDR1 is MDHEN and CDR2 is SYDVKM in the germline V gene. V lost 3 bases to trimming and J lost 5 bases; unmatched junction nucleotides: 13. CDR3 nucleotides: TGTGCCAGCAGTTTCAGGTTATCGAGACAGGGGAAAGATACGCAGTATTTT. Translation: CASSFRLSRQGKDTQYF.

V usage is TRBV9 and J usage is TRBJ2-3; 10 positions match TRBD2. This CDR3 contains 15 residues. V trimming: 0 bases; J trimming: 7 bases; junction bases outside the gene matches: 5. Germline assignment: CDR1 SGDLS and CDR2 YYNGEE. The DNA for the CDR3 is TGTGCCAGCAGCGTAGACCCAGCGGGGGGGTATACGCAGTATTTT. As protein: CASSVDPAGGYTQYF.

The rearrangement joins TRBV5-1 to TRBJ2-2; the match to TRBD1 covers 8 bases. The CDR3 length is 15 residues. V gave up 4 bases and J gave up 3 bases; unmatched junction bases: 5. The germline V gene has CDR1 SGHRS and CDR2 YFSETQ. The CDR3 region has the DNA TGCGCCAGCAGCATTCGACAGGGGTACACCGGGGAGCTGTTTTTT. It yields the protein CASSIRQGYTGELFF.

The chain couples TRBV10-3 to TRBJ2-1; TRBD2 aligns across 11 bases. V dropped 6 bases and J dropped 10; count of bases not matched to a gene: 8. CDR1 and CDR2 from the germline V gene are ENHRY and SYGVKD. The length of the CDR3 is 14 residues. In DNA, the CDR3 is TGTGCCATCAGAGGGACTAGCGGCGAAGGCGAGCAGTTCTTC. The encoded protein is CAIRGTSGEGEQFF.

This chain's CDR3 is CASSIARGSGNTIYF. CDR3 sequence (DNA): TGTGCCAGTAGTATAGCGCGCGGATCTGGAAACACCATATATTTT. The chain couples TRBV19 to TRBJ1-3; D remains ambiguous. V lost 1 base, J lost 1 base, and 8 bases lay in between. The CDR3 runs to 15 residues. Germline V lookup: CDR1 LNHDA, CDR2 SQIVND (reference sequence).

This clone occurred once. The J gene is TRBJ2-1, the V gene TRBV7-2, with D tentatively TRBD1 (5 bases). The CDR3 runs to 14 residues. Per germline, CDR1 SGHTA and CDR2 FQGNSA. Deletions cut 6 bases from V and 7 bases from J, with 16 bases between. In nucleotides, the CDR3 is TGTGCCAGCAGTCCCCGTCAGGGTTTAAATGAGCAGTTCTTC. This sequence encodes CASSPRQGLNEQFF.

V and J are TRBV19 and TRBJ2-5; tentative D call: TRBD1 (6 bases). The CDR3 spans 14 residues. Between the trimmed V and J ends, which lost 4 bases and 1 base, there was a span of 10 bases. Per the germline V gene, CDR1 is LNHDA and CDR2 is SQIVND (reference sequence). The CDR3 protein is CASSTRQAQETQYF. The CDR3 DNA reads TGTGCCAGTAGTACCCGACAGGCCCAAGAGACCCAGTACTTC.

V gene TRBV5-1 combines with J gene TRBJ1-4, with D perhaps TRBD1 (6 bases). This CDR3 spans 14 amino acids. CDR1 is SGHRS and CDR2 is YFSETQ in the germline V gene. V lost 7 bases and J lost 5, with 15 bases in between. This CDR3 reads CASAMSGVNEKLFF. The CDR3 nucleotides are TGCGCCAGCGCTATGTCAGGGGTAAATGAAAAACTGTTTTTT.

The chain has TRBV11-1 and TRBJ1-2; D perhaps matches TRBD1 (5 bases). V was shortened by 5 bases and J by 0 bases, with 16 bases between the two germline ends. The CDR3 extends over 16 amino acids. From germline, CDR1 is SGHAT and CDR2 FQDESV (reference sequence). CDR3 DNA: TGTGCCAGCAGCCAGGCCGGGGGTACAGCTAACTATGGCTACACCTTC. Protein sequence: CASSQAGGTANYGYTF.

The chain carries TRBV5-4 and TRBJ2-4; 8 bases map to TRBD1. The germline CDR1 and CDR2 sequences are SGHNT and YYREEE (reference sequence). The CDR3 spans 12 residues. The V gene end was trimmed by 5 bases and the J gene end by 12 bases; junction bases not matched to a gene: 7. CDR3 region: CASSIVQGAQYF. CDR3 DNA: TGTGCCAGCAGTATCGTTCAGGGGGCTCAGTACTTC. The full variable domain, its missing parts supplied by reference TRBV5-4 and TRBJ2-4, is ETGVTQSPTHLIKTRGQQVTLRCSSQSGHNTVSWYQQALGQGPQFIFQYYREEENGRGNFPPRFSGLQFPNYSSELNVNALELDDSALYLCASSIVQGAQYFGAGTRLSVL.

This rearrangement joins TRBV7-2 to TRBJ1-3; perhaps TRBD1 as D (5 bases). The germline V gene encodes CDR1 SGHTA and CDR2 FQGNSA. Trimming shortened V by 1 base and J by 0 bases, and 10 bases separated the two germline ends. The CDR3 runs 16 residues. As DNA, the CDR3 is TGTGCCAGCAGCTTAGAAGTGGGGGGCTCTGGAAACACCATATATTTT. It encodes CASSLEVGGSGNTIYF.

The V and J genes are TRBV12-5 and TRBJ1-1; possible D gene TRBD1, 5 bases. V lost 1 base, J lost 8 bases, and 11 bases lay in between. The CDR3 contains 13 residues. Germline V gene sequence: CDR1 LGHNT, CDR2 FRNRAP. The CDR3 DNA sequence: TGTGCTAGTGGTTTGGAAGAGTGGACAGAAGCTTTCTTT. Amino acid sequence: CASGLEEWTEAFF. The complete variable domain, with remaining parts taken from reference TRBV12-5 and TRBJ1-1, reads DARVTQTPRHKVTEMGQEVTMRCQPILGHNTVFWYRQTMMQGLELLAYFRNRAPLDDSGMPKDRFSAEMPDATLATLKIQPSEPRDSAVYFCASGLEEWTEAFFGQGTRLTVV.

CDR3 protein: CASSKKVDTEAFF. The CDR3 nucleotides read TGTGCCAGCAGCAAAAAAGTAGACACTGAAGCTTTCTTT. This chain connects TRBV7-3 to TRBJ1-1; D gene ambiguous. The CDR3 has 13 amino acids. V lost 5 bases and J lost 3, with 10 bases in between. Per germline, CDR1 SGHTA and CDR2 FQGTGA. The full variable domain, rest sourced from reference TRBV7-3 and TRBJ1-1, is GAGVSQTPSNKVTEKGKYVELRCDPISGHTALYWYRQSLGQGPEFLIYFQGTGAADDSGLPNDRFFAVRPEGSVSTLKIQRTERGDSAVYLCASSKKVDTEAFFGQGTRLTVV.